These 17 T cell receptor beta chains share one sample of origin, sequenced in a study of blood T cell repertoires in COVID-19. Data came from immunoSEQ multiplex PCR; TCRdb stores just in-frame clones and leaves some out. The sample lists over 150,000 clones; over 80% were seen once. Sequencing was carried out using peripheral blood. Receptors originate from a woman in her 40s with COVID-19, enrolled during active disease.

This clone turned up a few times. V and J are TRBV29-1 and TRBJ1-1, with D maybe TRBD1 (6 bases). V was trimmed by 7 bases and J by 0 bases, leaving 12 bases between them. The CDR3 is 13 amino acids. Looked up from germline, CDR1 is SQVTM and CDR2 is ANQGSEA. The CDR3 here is CSADDRLNTEAFF. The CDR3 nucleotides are TGCAGCGCCGACGACAGGCTGAACACTGAAGCTTTCTTT.

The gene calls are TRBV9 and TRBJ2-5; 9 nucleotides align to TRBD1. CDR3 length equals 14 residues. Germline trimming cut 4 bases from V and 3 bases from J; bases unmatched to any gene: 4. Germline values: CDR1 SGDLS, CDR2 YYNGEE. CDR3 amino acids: CASSPWDREETQYF. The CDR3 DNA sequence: TGTGCCAGCAGCCCGTGGGACAGGGAAGAGACCCAGTACTTC.

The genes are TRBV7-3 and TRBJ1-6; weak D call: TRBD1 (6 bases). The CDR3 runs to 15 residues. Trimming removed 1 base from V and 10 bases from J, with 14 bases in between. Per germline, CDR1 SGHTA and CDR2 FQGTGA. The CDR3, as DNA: TGTGCCAGCAGCTTAAAGAATGGGGGCGGATCACCCCTCCACTTT. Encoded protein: CASSLKNGGGSPLHF.

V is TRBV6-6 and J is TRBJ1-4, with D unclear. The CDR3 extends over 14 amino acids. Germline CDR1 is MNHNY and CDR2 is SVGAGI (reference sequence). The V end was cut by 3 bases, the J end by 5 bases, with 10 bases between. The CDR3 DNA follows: TGTGCCAGCAGTTATACGGTACCCAATGAAAAACTGTTTTTT. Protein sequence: CASSYTVPNEKLFF.

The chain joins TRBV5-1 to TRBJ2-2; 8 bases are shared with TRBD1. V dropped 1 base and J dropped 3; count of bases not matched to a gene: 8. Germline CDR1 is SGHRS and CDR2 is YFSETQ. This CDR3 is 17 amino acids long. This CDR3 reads CASSLSVQGADTGELFF. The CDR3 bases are TGCGCCAGCAGCTTGTCGGTGCAGGGGGCAGACACCGGGGAGCTGTTTTTT.

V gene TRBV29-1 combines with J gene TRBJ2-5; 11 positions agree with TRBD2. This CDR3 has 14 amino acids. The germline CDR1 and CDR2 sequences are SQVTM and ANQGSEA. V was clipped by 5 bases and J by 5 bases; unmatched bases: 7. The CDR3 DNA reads TGCAGCGTTTTAACTAGCGGGAGAAGGGAGACCCAGTACTTC. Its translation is CSVLTSGRRETQYF.

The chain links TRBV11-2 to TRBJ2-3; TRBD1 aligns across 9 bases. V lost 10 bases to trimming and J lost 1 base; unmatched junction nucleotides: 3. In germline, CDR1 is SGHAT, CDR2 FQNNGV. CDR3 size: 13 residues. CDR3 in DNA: TGTGCCACCGGGACAGGGCGCACAGATACGCAGTATTTT. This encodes CATGTGRTDTQYF. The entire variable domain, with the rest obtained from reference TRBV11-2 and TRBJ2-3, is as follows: EAGVAQSPRYKIIEKRQSVAFWCNPISGHATLYWYQQILGQGPKLLIQFQNNGVVDDSQLPKDRFSAERLKGVDSTLKIQPAKLEDSAVYLCATGTGRTDTQYFGPGTRLTVL.

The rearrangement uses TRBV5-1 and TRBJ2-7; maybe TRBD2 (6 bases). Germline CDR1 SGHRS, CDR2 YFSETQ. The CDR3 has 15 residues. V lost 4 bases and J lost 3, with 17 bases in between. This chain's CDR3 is CASSTRVGGYYEQYF. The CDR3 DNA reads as TGCGCCAGCAGCACTAGGGTAGGAGGGTACTACGAGCAGTACTTC. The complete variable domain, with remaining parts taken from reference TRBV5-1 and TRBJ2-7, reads KAGVTQTPRYLIKTRGQQVTLSCSPISGHRSVSWYQQTPGQGLQFLFEYFSETQRNKGNFPGRFSGRQFSNSRSEMNVSTLELGDSALYLCASSTRVGGYYEQYFGPGTRLTVT.

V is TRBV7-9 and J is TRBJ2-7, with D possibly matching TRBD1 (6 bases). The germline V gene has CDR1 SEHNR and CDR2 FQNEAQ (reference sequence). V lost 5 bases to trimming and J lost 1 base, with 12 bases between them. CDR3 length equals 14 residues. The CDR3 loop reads CASSQGGASYEQYF. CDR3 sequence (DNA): TGTGCCAGCAGCCAAGGGGGAGCTTCCTACGAGCAGTACTTC.

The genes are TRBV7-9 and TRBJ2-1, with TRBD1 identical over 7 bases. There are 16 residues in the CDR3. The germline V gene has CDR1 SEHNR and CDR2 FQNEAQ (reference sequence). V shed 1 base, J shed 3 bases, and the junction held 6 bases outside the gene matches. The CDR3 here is CASSLGQGLNYNEQFF. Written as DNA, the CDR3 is TGTGCCAGCAGCTTAGGACAGGGTTTAAACTACAATGAGCAGTTCTTC.

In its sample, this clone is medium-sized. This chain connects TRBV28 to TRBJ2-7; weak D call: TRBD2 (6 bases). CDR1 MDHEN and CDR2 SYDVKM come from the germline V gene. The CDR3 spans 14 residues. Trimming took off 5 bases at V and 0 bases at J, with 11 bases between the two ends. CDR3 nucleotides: TGTGCCAGCAGTGGGCTAGCGAGCTCCTACGAGCAGTACTTC. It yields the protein CASSGLASSYEQYF.

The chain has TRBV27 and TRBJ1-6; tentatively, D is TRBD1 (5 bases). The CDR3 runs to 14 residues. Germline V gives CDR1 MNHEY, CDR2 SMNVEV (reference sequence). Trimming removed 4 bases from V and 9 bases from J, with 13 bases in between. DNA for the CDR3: TGTGCCAGCAGTTCTAGGGTGGGGGGTTCACCCCTCCACTTT. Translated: CASSSRVGGSPLHF.

DNA for the CDR3: TGTGCCAGTACACCGACAGGGAGCGACTATGGCTACACCTTC. Amino acid sequence: CASTPTGSDYGYTF. This chain joins TRBV19 and TRBJ1-2; 7 positions match TRBD1. The CDR3 is 14 amino acids. Trimming took 7 bases from V and 3 from J; bases not matched to a gene: 8. Germline assignment: CDR1 LNHDA and CDR2 SQIVND (reference sequence).

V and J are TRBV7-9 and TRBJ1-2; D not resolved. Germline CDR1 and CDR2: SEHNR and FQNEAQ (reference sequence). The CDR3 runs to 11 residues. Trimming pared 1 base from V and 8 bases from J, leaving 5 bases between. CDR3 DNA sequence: TGTGCCAGCAGCTTAGGGCAGGGCTACACCTTC. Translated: CASSLGQGYTF.

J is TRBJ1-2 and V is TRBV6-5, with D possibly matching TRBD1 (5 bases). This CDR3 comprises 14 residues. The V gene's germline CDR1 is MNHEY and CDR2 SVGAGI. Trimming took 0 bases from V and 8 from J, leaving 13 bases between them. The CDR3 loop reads CASSYSSGLRGYTF. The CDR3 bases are TGTGCCAGCAGTTACTCGTCGGGACTGAGGGGCTACACCTTC.

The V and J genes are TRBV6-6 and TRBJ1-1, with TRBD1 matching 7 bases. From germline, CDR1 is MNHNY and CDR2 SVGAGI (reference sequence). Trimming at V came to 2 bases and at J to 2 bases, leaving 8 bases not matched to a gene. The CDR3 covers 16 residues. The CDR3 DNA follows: TGTGCCAGCAGTTACGGAGGGCAGGGGGAAAACACTGAAGCTTTCTTT. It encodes CASSYGGQGENTEAFF.

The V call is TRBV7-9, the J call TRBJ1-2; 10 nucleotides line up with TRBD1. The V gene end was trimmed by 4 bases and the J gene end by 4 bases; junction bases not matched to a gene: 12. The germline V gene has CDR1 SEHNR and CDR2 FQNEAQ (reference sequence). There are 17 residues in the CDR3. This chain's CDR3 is CASSSLTGGVLGYGYTF. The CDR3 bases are TGTGCCAGCAGCTCCTTGACAGGGGGCGTATTGGGCTATGGCTACACCTTC.